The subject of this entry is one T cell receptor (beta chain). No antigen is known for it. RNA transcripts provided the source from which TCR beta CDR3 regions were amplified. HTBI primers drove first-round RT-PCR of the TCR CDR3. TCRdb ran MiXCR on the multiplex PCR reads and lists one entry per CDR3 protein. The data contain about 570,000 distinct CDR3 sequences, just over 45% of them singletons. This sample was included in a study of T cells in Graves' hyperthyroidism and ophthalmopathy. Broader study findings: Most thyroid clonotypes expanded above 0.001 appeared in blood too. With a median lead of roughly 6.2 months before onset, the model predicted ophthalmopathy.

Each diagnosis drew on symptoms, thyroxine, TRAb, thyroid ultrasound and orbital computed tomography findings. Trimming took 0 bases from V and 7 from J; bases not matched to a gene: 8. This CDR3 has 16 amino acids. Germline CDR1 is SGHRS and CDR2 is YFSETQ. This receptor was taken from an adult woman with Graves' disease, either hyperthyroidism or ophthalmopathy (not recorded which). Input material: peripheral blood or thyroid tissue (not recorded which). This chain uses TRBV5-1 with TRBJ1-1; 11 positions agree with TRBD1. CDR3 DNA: TGCGCCAGCAGCTTGGGCTCGGGACAGGGGGTAGGTGAAGCTTTCTTT. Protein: CASSLGSGQGVGEAFF.